The clone carrying this T cell receptor beta chain was counted between two and nine times. The antigen is unknown. These data belong to a study of T cell repertoires in cytomegalovirus infection. Background on the study: From public TCR beta signatures came an indication of both CMV infection and matching HLA type. Study-level findings and limits: Cumulative frequency (of public TCR beta family members) identified carriers of CMV plus the relevant HLA. It was HLA-C-restricted CMV-specific TCR beta clonotypes that dominated the response ex vivo.

One entry per CDR3 protein, called by TCRdb with MiXCR from the reads. Here the sample spans around 100,000 distinct CDR3 sequences, roughly 39% being singletons. This TCR was sampled from a human donor in good health (CMV status not recorded). Some clones in this sample may be carry-over from other donors' samples. Sequencing used CD8+ T cells from cultured PBMCs, obtained from culture after CMV antigen stimulation.

The CDR3: CASSTLAAQPQHF. The CDR3 region has the DNA TGTGCCAGCAGCACGTTGGCTGCGCAGCCCCAGCATTTT. The V and J genes are TRBV27 and TRBJ1-5; the D is unclear. The germline gives CDR1 MNHEY, CDR2 SMNVEV (reference sequence). CDR3 length: 13 amino acids. The ends were cut back, 6 bases at V and 7 bases at J, with 13 bases in the middle.